The entry that follows covers one T cell receptor beta chain sequence. Its target is not known. The sample is drawn from a study of OX40 agonist ivuxolimab in advanced cancers. Study-level findings and limits: Part of the nonresponder group also had normalized T-cell clonal expansion that was low.

V lost 5 bases and J 5 bases, leaving 11 bases between the germline ends. There are 13 residues in the CDR3. Germline lookup yields CDR1 SGHTA and CDR2 FQGNSA. Profiling relied on immunoSEQ multiplex PCR, and the TCRdb table lists in-frame clones only, not all of them. This sample has roughly 71,000 clones, with about four fifths found just once. This clonotype was sampled from an adult with an advanced solid tumor such as melanoma, head and neck, liver or kidney cancer. The input for sequencing was CD4+ or CD8+ T cells sorted from blood, taken in a trial of the OX40 agonist ivuxolimab. The chain links TRBV7-2 to TRBJ2-3; D remains unclear. The CDR3 loop is CASSLRRVDTQYF. In nucleotides, the CDR3 is TGTGCCAGCAGCCTCCGTCGTGTAGATACGCAGTATTTT.